This TCR beta chain is from a study of PD-1 blockade in classical Hodgkin lymphoma. As to this clone: Its antigen remains unidentified.

The time point was: cycle 4 day 1 (C4D1), after more than five weeks of nivolumab. Each of the patients experienced relapse following autologous stem cell transplantation, and their brentuximab vedotin exposure differed. Study results and limitations: CD4+ TCR diversity climbed significantly by C4D1, unlike CD8+ TCR diversity.

The CDR3 covers 13 residues. CDR1 and CDR2 (germline): LNHDA, SQIVND (reference sequence). The germline V and J ends were trimmed by 7 bases and 2 bases, with 11 bases remaining between them. Using immunoSEQ multiplex PCR, the repertoire was profiled, and TCRdb retains in-frame clones only, with some absent. The sample has roughly 17,000 clones, under 90% seen once. The clonotype was recovered from a human donor with classical Hodgkin lymphoma. Sequences were derived from peripheral blood mononuclear cells (PBMCs), sampled before the fourth cycle of nivolumab. The chain carries TRBV19 and TRBJ2-5; tentative D call: TRBD2 (6 bases). CDR3 residues: CASTTGEQETQYF. Here the CDR3 DNA reads TGTGCCAGTACAACGGGGGAACAAGAGACCCAGTACTTC.